This TCR beta chain was observed in a study of blood T cell repertoires in COVID-19. Turning to the study itself: There were acute and convalescent COVID-19 samples, and they came from the United States, Italy and Spain.

Comment on this clone: The same CDR3 is also encoded by other DNA sequences in this sample.

Generated by immunoSEQ multiplex PCR, the TCRdb table keeps only in-frame clones and is missing some. The data hold over 120,000 clones, with about 79% observed a single time. The CDR3 runs to 15 residues. CDR1 and CDR2 (germline): LNHDA, SQIVND (reference sequence). J gave up 4 bases and V 1 base, and 2 bases lay outside the gene matches. The sample taken for sequencing was peripheral blood. The sequence came from a man aged 60 to 69 with active or convalescent COVID-19. The chain has TRBV19 and TRBJ2-1; 9 nucleotides agree with TRBD1. The CDR3 loop is CASSIGGTGYNEQFF. The CDR3 DNA reads as TGTGCCAGTAGTATAGGCGGGACAGGGTACAATGAGCAGTTCTTC.